Following are 27 T cell receptor beta chains from one sample sequenced in a study of T cells in Graves' hyperthyroidism and ophthalmopathy. Using RNA transcripts as the source, TCR beta CDR3 regions were amplified. The HTBI set primed first-round TCR CDR3 RT-PCR. TCRdb re-analysed the multiplex PCR reads in MiXCR, keeping a single row per CDR3 protein. Of roughly 290,000 distinct CDR3 sequences in the sample, about an eighth were seen once. Source material: blood. The receptors shown here come from a middle-aged woman with Graves' hyperthyroidism.

This clonotype was found many times. The V gene is TRBV30, the J gene TRBJ1-5, with unresolved D. Trimming shortened V by 2 bases and J by 0 bases, and 11 bases separated the two germline ends. Germline-derived CDR1 and CDR2 are GTSNPN and SVGIG (reference sequence). The CDR3 totals 15 residues. CDR3 sequence reads: CAWSFDLYSNQPQHF. CDR3 nucleotides: TGTGCCTGGAGTTTTGACCTGTATAGCAATCAGCCCCAGCATTTT.

Many counts were recorded for this clonotype. The chain has TRBV29-1 and TRBJ1-2; 9 bases map to TRBD1. V gave up 1 base and J gave up 5 bases; unmatched junction bases: 5. The CDR3 is 14 residues long. Germline values: CDR1 SQVTM, CDR2 ANQGSEA. The CDR3 loop reads CSVEGTGAGYGYTF. DNA for the CDR3: TGCAGCGTTGAAGGGACAGGGGCGGGGTATGGCTACACCTTC.

In this sample, this clonotype turned up many times. This rearrangement joins TRBV10-3 to TRBJ2-3; 13 bases align to TRBD2. With 6 bases clipped from V and 2 bases from J, the junction kept 5 bases outside the gene matches. Per germline, CDR1 ENHRY and CDR2 SYGVKD. This CDR3 contains 16 residues. Here the CDR3 reads CAIRPGLAGITDTQYF. The CDR3 DNA reads as TGTGCCATCAGGCCGGGACTAGCGGGAATCACAGATACGCAGTATTTT.

The sample holds many counts of this clonotype. The CDR3 coding sequence is TGTGCCAGCAGTCCGGGGGCAGGGACCATCTCCTACAATGAGCAGTTCTTC. Translated, it gives CASSPGAGTISYNEQFF. This sequence joins TRBV27 and TRBJ2-1; either TRBD1 or TRBD2 may fit D (6 bases each). CDR1 and CDR2 (germline): MNHEY, SMNVEV (reference sequence). V dropped 5 bases and J dropped 0 bases, with 17 bases sitting between them. The CDR3 is 17 residues long.

In its sample, this clonotype was seen many times. The chain carries TRBV7-6 and TRBJ2-1; D is unresolved. This CDR3 is 15 amino acids long. Deletions cut 7 bases from V and 1 base from J, with 14 bases between. The germline CDR1 and CDR2 sequences are SGHVS and FNYEAQ. The DNA of the CDR3 is TGTGCCAGCACCCCAAGCGCCTTTTCCTACAATGAGCAGTTCTTC. This translates into CASTPSAFSYNEQFF.

The chain has TRBV9 and TRBJ2-1; D not certain. V lost 0 bases and J 2 bases, leaving 9 bases between the germline ends. CDR1 and CDR2 from the germline V gene are SGDLS and YYNGEE. There are 15 residues in the CDR3. As DNA, the CDR3 is TGTGCCAGCAGCGTAGTTGGTGACCCCTACAATGAGCAGTTCTTC. This gives the protein CASSVVGDPYNEQFF.

This clonotype was counted many times. The genes are TRBV2 and TRBJ1-3, with TRBD1 matching over 7 bases. The V and J ends lost 8 bases and 0 bases, in that order; junction bases with no gene match: 4. The CDR3 runs to 14 residues. CDR1 is SNHLY and CDR2 is FYNNEI in the germline V gene. DNA of the CDR3: TGTGCCAGCGTGGACAGGACCTCTGGAAACACCATATATTTT. Translation gives CASVDRTSGNTIYF.

This clonotype showed up many times. V gene TRBV5-1 combines with J gene TRBJ2-3, with D tentatively TRBD2 (6 bases). CDR1 and CDR2 from the germline V gene are SGHRS and YFSETQ. The CDR3 extends over 15 amino acids. Deletions cut 0 bases from V and 6 bases from J, with 14 bases between. The CDR3 nucleotides read TGCGCCAGCAGCTTGGCCGGGGGATACGGGGATACGCAGTATTTT. Its translation: CASSLAGGYGDTQYF.

The table lists this clonotype with many counts. V is TRBV28 and J is TRBJ2-2; a weak D match, TRBD1 (6 bases). From germline, CDR1 is MDHEN and CDR2 SYDVKM. This CDR3 is built from 21 residues. The V and J ends lost 3 bases and 7 bases respectively, with 33 bases between them. DNA for the CDR3: TGTGCCAGCAGTTTTCTGAAGGCGTCGAGGGGACAATACTCTATGGGCGGGGAGCTGTTTTTT. Protein: CASSFLKASRGQYSMGGELFF.

This chain uses TRBV2 with TRBJ1-5; possible D gene TRBD1, 6 bases. This CDR3 region has 15 residues. V was shortened by 3 bases and J by 5 bases, with 14 bases between the two germline ends. In germline, CDR1 is SNHLY, CDR2 FYNNEI. This CDR3 reads CASSEGAGYDQPQHF. CDR3 DNA sequence: TGTGCCAGCAGTGAGGGGGCAGGGTATGATCAGCCCCAGCATTTT.

The rearrangement joins TRBV20-1 to TRBJ1-3; the D is unclear. The length of the CDR3 is 13 residues. Looked up from germline, CDR1 is DFQATT and CDR2 is SNEGSKA (reference sequence). With 3 bases removed from V and 4 bases from J, the gap between germline ends came to 10 bases. CDR3 DNA: TGCAGTGCTAGTGGGGATTCCGGAAACACCATATATTTT. Encoded protein: CSASGDSGNTIYF.

This clonotype appeared a few times. The chain couples TRBV19 to TRBJ2-3; 9 positions agree with TRBD2. Germline values: CDR1 LNHDA, CDR2 SQIVND (reference sequence). J was trimmed by 1 base and V by 4 bases; bases with no gene match: 0. This CDR3 is 14 amino acids long. CDR3 DNA sequence: TGTGCCAGTAGTACTAGCGGGGGCACAGATACGCAGTATTTT. It encodes CASSTSGGTDTQYF.

This clonotype was counted ten times or more. The chain couples TRBV20-1 to TRBJ2-3, with TRBD2 as a possible D gene (5 bases). The CDR3 loop spans 14 amino acids. Germline V lookup: CDR1 DFQATT, CDR2 SNEGSKA (reference sequence). Trimming left V 6 bases short and J 0 bases short, with 13 bases between. The CDR3 DNA follows: TGCAGTGCAAATAGCGTAACTAGCACAGATACGCAGTATTTT. Translation gives CSANSVTSTDTQYF.

This chain connects TRBV19 to TRBJ1-6, with 9 bases lining up with TRBD1. The germline V gene encodes CDR1 LNHDA and CDR2 SQIVND (reference sequence). The CDR3 totals 16 residues. The V segment lost 5 bases and the J segment 4 bases; nucleotides outside the gene matches: 6. The CDR3 DNA reads as TGTGCCAGTAGTTTTTCCGGGACAGGGTATAATTCACCCCTCCACTTT. This gives the protein CASSFSGTGYNSPLHF.

This clonotype showed up just a few times. The gene calls are TRBV4-1 and TRBJ1-5, with 7 positions matching TRBD1. V shed 3 bases and J 1 base; nucleotides not matched to a gene: 3. CDR3 size: 15 residues. CDR1 is MGHRA and CDR2 is YSYEKL in the germline V gene. The CDR3 here is CASSHLTGSNQPQHF. The CDR3 DNA sequence: TGCGCCAGCAGCCATTTGACAGGGAGCAATCAGCCCCAGCATTTT.

This clonotype was counted only a few times. The chain employs TRBV10-2 and TRBJ1-5; no reliable D call. Germline V gene sequence: CDR1 WSHSY, CDR2 SAAADI. CDR3 length: 13 amino acids. The V end was cut by 10 bases, the J end by 3 bases, with 13 bases between. The CDR3 is CAIAHGINQPQHF. Written as DNA, the CDR3 is TGCGCCATCGCTCATGGGATCAATCAGCCCCAGCATTTT.

The rearrangement links TRBV29-1 to TRBJ2-1, with no clear D. V was cut by 8 bases and J by 8 bases, with 13 bases left in between. The germline V gene has CDR1 SQVTM and CDR2 ANQGSEA. The CDR3 consists of 11 residues. The CDR3 nucleotides read TGCAGCTCCGTACTTCTGGATGAGCAGTTCTTC. Residues: CSSVLLDEQFF.

The chain combines TRBV29-1 with TRBJ2-2; unclear D gene. Germline V gives CDR1 SQVTM, CDR2 ANQGSEA. CDR3 length equals 15 residues. Trimming left V 7 bases short and J 4 bases short, with 19 bases between. This CDR3 reads CSAGQVGQSTGELFF. CDR3 DNA: TGCAGCGCCGGTCAGGTGGGCCAGAGCACCGGGGAGCTGTTTTTT.

There are a few counts of this clonotype. J is TRBJ2-5 and V is TRBV19; D may be TRBD2 (5 bases). From germline, CDR1 is LNHDA and CDR2 SQIVND (reference sequence). The CDR3 spans 16 residues. The V gene lost 10 bases and the J gene lost 1 base, with 22 bases spanning the gap. CDR3 residues: CATRNARSGSQETQYF. The CDR3 DNA follows: TGTGCCACCCGCAATGCCCGGAGCGGTAGCCAAGAGACCCAGTACTTC.

The J gene is TRBJ2-5, the V gene TRBV5-8; D not certain. Trimming stripped 4 bases from V and 0 bases from J, with 7 bases between. This CDR3 is built from 13 residues. Germline values: CDR1 SGHTS, CDR2 YDEGEE. The CDR3 DNA reads TGTGCCAGCAGCGGCGGACACCAAGAGACCCAGTACTTC. It yields the protein CASSGGHQETQYF.

This clonotype occurred many times. The chain employs TRBV28 and TRBJ2-5; maybe TRBD1 (6 bases). Germline assignment: CDR1 MDHEN and CDR2 SYDVKM. The CDR3 covers 16 residues. V was shortened by 3 bases and J by 6 bases, with 20 bases between the two germline ends. The chain's CDR3 is CASSFRGGDQRKTQYF. Here the CDR3 DNA reads TGTGCCAGCAGTTTTCGAGGGGGAGATCAGAGAAAGACCCAGTACTTC.

V is TRBV29-1 and J is TRBJ2-3, with 16 positions matching TRBD2. CDR1 and CDR2 (germline): SQVTM, ANQGSEA. CDR3 length: 20 residues. The J segment lost 0 bases and the V segment lost 1 base, leaving 10 bases of the junction unmatched. CDR3 protein: CSVEVAVGLAGGPSTDTQYF. The CDR3, as DNA: TGCAGCGTTGAAGTTGCGGTGGGACTAGCGGGAGGGCCTAGCACAGATACGCAGTATTTT.

For this clonotype: This may arise from a read error, as a much more abundant clone is one base away. The V call is TRBV6-2 or TRBV6-3, the J call TRBJ1-2; tentatively, D is TRBD1 (5 bases). CDR1 MNHEY and CDR2 SVGEGT come from the germline V gene. The CDR3 extends over 15 amino acids. Trimming removed 3 bases from V and 6 bases from J, with 17 bases in between. CDR3 loop: CASSYISTELHGYTF. In nucleotides, the CDR3 is TGTGCCAGCAGTTATATTTCGACAGAGCTCCATGGCTACACCTTC.

In its sample, this clonotype was seen many times. V is TRBV28 and J is TRBJ1-5; TRBD1 matches 7 bases. Germline loops: CDR1 MDHEN, CDR2 SYDVKM. Trimming removed 3 bases from V and 6 bases from J; junction bases left unmatched: 2. This CDR3 spans 13 amino acids. The CDR3 protein is CASSFDRAQPQHF. CDR3 nucleotides: TGTGCCAGCAGTTTTGACAGGGCTCAGCCCCAGCATTTT.

This clonotype showed up just a few times. J is TRBJ2-5 and V is TRBV20-1, with 7 bases identical to TRBD1. The germline gives CDR1 DFQATT, CDR2 SNEGSKA (reference sequence). There are 12 residues in the CDR3. The V gene end was trimmed by 6 bases and the J gene end by 5 bases; junction bases not matched to a gene: 6. The chain's CDR3 is CSAGDSPETQYF. In nucleotides, the CDR3 is TGCAGTGCAGGGGACAGTCCCGAGACCCAGTACTTC.

This clonotype appeared a few times. DNA of the CDR3: TGTGCCAGCAGCCAAGATCGATCGGCAGATACGCAGTATTTT. Translating it yields CASSQDRSADTQYF. The rearrangement links TRBV14 to TRBJ2-3; D is unresolved. Germline CDR1 reads SGHDN; CDR2 reads FVKESK. This CDR3 region has 14 residues. V lost 0 bases and J 4 bases, leaving 8 bases between the germline ends.

Only a few counts were recorded for this clonotype. CDR3 nucleotide sequence: TGTGCCAGTACCACACAACTTGGGGGAGCTTTCTTT. As protein: CASTTQLGGAFF. This chain uses TRBV19 with TRBJ1-1; tentatively, D is TRBD1 (5 bases). CDR1 is LNHDA and CDR2 is SQIVND in the germline V gene (reference sequence). Trimming left V 7 bases short and J 10 bases short, with 16 bases between. This CDR3 region has 12 residues.